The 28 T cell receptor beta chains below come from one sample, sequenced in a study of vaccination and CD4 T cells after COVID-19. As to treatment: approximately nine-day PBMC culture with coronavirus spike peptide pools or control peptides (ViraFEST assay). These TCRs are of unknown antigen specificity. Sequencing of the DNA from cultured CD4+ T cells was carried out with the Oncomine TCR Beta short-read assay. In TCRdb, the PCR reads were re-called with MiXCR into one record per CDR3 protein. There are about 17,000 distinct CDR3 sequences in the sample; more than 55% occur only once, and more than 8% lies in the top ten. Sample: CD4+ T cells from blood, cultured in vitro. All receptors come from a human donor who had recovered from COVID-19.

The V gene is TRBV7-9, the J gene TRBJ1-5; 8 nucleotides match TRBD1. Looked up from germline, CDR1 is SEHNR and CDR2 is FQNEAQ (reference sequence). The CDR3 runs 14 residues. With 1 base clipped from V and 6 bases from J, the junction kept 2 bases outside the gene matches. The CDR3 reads CASSLETGGQPQHF. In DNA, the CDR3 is TGTGCCAGCAGCTTAGAAACAGGGGGTCAGCCCCAGCATTTT.

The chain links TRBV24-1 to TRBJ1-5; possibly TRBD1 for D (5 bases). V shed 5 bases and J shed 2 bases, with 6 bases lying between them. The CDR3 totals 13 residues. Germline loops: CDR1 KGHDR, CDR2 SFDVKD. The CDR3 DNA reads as TGTGCCACCAGTGTAGGGGGCAATCAGCCCCAGCATTTT. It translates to CATSVGGNQPQHF.

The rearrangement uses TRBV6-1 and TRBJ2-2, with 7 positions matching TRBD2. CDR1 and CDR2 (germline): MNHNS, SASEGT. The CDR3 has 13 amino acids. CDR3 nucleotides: TGTGCAACCACGGGGGGGAACACCGGGGAGCTGTTTTTT. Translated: CATTGGNTGELFF.

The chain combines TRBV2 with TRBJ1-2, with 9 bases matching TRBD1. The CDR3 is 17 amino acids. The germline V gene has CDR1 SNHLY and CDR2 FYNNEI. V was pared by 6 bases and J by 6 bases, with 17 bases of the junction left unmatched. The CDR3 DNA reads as TGTGCCAGCAGGGGGTTGGGTTACAGGGGGCGATCAGATGGCTACACCTTC. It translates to CASRGLGYRGRSDGYTF. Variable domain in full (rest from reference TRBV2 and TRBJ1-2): EPEVTQTPSHQVTQMGQEVILRCVPISNHLYFYWYRQILGQKVEFLVSFYNNEISEKSEIFDDQFSVERPDGSNFTLKIRSTKLEDSAMYFCASRGLGYRGRSDGYTFGSGTRLTVV.

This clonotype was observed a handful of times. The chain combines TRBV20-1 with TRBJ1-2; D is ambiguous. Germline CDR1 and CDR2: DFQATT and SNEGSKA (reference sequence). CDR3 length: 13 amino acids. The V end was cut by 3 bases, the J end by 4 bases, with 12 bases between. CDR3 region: CSASMGSLYGYTF. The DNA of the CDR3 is TGCAGTGCTAGTATGGGTAGCCTCTATGGCTACACCTTC.

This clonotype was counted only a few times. DNA for the CDR3: TGTGCCAGTAGTAGGCAGGGTTTTAGATCACCCCTCCACTTT. This gives the protein CASSRQGFRSPLHF. The chain joins TRBV19 to TRBJ1-6, with D maybe TRBD1 (5 bases). The V end was cut by 4 bases, the J end by 10 bases, with 14 bases between. This CDR3 is 14 amino acids long. Per the germline V gene, CDR1 is LNHDA and CDR2 is SQIVND (reference sequence).

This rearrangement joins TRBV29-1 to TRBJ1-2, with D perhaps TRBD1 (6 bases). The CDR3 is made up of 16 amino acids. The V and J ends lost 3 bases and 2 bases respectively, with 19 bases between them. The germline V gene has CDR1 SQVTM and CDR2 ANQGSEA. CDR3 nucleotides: TGCAGCGTTGACCTCCTATCAGGGGAGCGCAACTATGGCTACACCTTC. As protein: CSVDLLSGERNYGYTF.

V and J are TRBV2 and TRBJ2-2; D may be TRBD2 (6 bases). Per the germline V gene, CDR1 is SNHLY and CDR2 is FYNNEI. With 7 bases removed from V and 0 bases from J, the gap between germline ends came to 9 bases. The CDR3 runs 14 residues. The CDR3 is CASTGTANTGELFF. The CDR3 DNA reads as TGTGCCAGCACGGGGACTGCGAACACCGGGGAGCTGTTTTTT. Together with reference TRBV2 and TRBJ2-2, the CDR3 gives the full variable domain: EPEVTQTPSHQVTQMGQEVILRCVPISNHLYFYWYRQILGQKVEFLVSFYNNEISEKSEIFDDQFSVERPDGSNFTLKIRSTKLEDSAMYFCASTGTANTGELFFGEGSRLTVL.

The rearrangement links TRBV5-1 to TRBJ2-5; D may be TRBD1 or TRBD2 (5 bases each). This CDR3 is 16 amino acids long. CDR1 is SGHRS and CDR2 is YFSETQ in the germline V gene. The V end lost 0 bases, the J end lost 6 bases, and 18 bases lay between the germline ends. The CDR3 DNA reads TGCGCCAGCAGCTTGGCCGGGACCCTGTTAGCAAAGACCCAGTACTTC. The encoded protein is CASSLAGTLLAKTQYF. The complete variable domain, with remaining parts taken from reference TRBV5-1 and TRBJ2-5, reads KAGVTQTPRYLIKTRGQQVTLSCSPISGHRSVSWYQQTPGQGLQFLFEYFSETQRNKGNFPGRFSGRQFSNSRSEMNVSTLELGDSALYLCASSLAGTLLAKTQYFGPGTRLLVL.

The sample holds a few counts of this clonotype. The CDR3 coding sequence is TGTGCCAGCAGTCGCGGGGGGTTTAGCAATCAGCCCCAGCATTTT. Translated: CASSRGGFSNQPQHF. V usage is TRBV12-3 or TRBV12-4 and J usage is TRBJ1-5, with a weak D call TRBD1 (5 bases). Deletions cut 5 bases from V and 0 bases from J, with 11 bases between. The CDR3 sequence is 15 residues long.

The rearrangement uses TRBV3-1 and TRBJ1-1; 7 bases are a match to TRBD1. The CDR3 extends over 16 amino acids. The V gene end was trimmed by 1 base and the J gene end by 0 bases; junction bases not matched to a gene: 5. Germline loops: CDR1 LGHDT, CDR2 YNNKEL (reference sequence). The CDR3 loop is CASSQGVGQLNTEAFF. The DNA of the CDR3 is TGTGCCAGCAGCCAAGGGGTGGGACAGTTGAACACTGAAGCTTTCTTT. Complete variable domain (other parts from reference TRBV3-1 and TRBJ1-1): DTAVSQTPKYLVTQMGNDKSIKCEQNLGHDTMYWYKQDSKKFLKIMFSYNNKELIINETVPNRFSPKSPDKAHLNLHINSLELGDSAVYFCASSQGVGQLNTEAFFGQGTRLTVV.

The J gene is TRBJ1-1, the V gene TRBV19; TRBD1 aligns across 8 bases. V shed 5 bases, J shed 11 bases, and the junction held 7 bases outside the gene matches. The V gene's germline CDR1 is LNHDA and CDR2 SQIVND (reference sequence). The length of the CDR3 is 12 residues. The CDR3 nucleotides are TGTGCCAGTAGTGCCCGACAGGGGATGGCTTTCTTT. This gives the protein CASSARQGMAFF.

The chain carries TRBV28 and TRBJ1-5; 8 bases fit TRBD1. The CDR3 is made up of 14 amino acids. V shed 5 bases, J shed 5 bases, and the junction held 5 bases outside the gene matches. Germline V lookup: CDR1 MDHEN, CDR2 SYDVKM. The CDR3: CASSAVDRDQPQHF. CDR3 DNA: TGTGCCAGCAGTGCCGTGGACAGGGATCAGCCCCAGCATTTT.

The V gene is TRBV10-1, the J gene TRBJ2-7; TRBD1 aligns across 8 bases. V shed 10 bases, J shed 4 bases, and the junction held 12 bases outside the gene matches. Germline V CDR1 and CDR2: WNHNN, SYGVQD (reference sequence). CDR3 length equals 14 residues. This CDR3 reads CATHTGTGIYEQYF. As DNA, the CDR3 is TGCGCCACCCATACCGGGACAGGAATTTACGAGCAGTACTTC.

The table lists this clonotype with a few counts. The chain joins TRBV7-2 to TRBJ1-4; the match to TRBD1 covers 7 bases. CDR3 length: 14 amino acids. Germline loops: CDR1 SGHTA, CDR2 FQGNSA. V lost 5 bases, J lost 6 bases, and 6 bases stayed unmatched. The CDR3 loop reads CASSIQGGDEKLFF. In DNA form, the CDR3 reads TGTGCCAGCAGCATCCAGGGGGGGGATGAAAAACTGTTTTTT.

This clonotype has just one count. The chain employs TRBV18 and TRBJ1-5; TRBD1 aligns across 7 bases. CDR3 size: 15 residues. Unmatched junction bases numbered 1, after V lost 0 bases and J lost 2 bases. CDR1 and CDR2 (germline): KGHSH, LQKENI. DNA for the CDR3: TGTGCCAGCTCACCACCCACAGGGGGCAATCAGCCCCAGCATTTT. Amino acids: CASSPPTGGNQPQHF.

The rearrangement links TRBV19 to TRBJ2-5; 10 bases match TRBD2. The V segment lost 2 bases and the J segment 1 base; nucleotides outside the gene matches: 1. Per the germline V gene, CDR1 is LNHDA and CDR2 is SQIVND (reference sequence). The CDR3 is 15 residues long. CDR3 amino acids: CASSISGRAQETQYF. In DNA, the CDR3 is TGTGCCAGTAGTATAAGCGGGAGGGCCCAAGAGACCCAGTACTTC.

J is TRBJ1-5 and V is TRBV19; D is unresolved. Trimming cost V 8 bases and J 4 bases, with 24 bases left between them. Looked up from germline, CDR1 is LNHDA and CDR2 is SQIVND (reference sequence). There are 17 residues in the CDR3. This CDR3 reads CASPPNGRPHLNQPQHF. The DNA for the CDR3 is TGTGCCAGTCCCCCCAACGGGCGGCCGCACCTTAATCAGCCCCAGCATTTT.

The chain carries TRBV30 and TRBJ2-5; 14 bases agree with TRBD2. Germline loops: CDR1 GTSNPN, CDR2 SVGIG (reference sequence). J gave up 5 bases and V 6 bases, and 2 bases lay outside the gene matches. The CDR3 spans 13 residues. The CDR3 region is CACRLAGGETQYF. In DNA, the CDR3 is TGTGCCTGTCGACTAGCGGGAGGGGAGACCCAGTACTTC.

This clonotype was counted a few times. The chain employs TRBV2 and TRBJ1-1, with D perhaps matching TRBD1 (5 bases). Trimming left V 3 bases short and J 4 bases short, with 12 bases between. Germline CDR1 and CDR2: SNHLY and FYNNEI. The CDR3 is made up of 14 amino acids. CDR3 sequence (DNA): TGTGCCAGCAGTGACCCCCGGGGCGGCACTGAAGCTTTCTTT. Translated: CASSDPRGGTEAFF.

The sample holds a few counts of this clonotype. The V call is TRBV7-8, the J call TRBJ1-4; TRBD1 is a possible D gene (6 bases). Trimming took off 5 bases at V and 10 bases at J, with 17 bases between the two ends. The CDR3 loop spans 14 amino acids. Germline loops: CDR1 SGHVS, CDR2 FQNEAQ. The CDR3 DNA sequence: TGTGCCAGCAGCCCTACAGGGACGAGGGGAAAACTGTTTTTT. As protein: CASSPTGTRGKLFF.

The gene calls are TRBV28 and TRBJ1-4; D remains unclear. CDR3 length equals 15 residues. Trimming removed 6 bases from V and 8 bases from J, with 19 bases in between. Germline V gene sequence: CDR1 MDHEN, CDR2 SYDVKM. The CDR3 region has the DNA TGTGCCAGCAGCATTGGAGGGTACAGCGGAGAAAAACTGTTTTTT. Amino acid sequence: CASSIGGYSGEKLFF.

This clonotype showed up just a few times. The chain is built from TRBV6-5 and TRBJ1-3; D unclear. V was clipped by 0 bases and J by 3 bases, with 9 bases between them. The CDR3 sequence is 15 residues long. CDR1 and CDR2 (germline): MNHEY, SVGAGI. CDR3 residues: CASSYSSGLGNTIYF. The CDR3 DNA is TGTGCCAGCAGTTACTCGTCAGGTCTTGGAAACACCATATATTTT.

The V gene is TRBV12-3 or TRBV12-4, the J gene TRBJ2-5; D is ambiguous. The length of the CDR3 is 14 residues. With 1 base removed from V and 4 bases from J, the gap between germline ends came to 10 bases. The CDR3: CASSLDGYGETQYF. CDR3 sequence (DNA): TGTGCCAGCAGTTTAGACGGATACGGAGAGACCCAGTACTTC.

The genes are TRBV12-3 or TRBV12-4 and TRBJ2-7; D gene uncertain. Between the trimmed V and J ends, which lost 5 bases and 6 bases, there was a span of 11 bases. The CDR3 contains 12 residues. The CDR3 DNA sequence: TGTGCCAGCAGTAGGACCACGTTCGAGCAGTACTTC. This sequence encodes CASSRTTFEQYF.

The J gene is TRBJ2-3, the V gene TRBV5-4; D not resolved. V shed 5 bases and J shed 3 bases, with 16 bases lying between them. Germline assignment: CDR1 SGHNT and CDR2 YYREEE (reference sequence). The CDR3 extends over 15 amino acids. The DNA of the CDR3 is TGTGCCAGCAGTTCGCTAGGCACATTAACAGATACGCAGTATTTT. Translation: CASSSLGTLTDTQYF.

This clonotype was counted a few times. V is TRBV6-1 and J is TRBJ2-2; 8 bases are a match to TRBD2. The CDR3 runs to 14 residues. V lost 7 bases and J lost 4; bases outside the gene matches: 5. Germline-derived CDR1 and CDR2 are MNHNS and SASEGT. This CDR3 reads CASTAGEGTGELFF. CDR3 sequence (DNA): TGTGCCAGCACAGCGGGAGAGGGCACCGGGGAGCTGTTTTTT.

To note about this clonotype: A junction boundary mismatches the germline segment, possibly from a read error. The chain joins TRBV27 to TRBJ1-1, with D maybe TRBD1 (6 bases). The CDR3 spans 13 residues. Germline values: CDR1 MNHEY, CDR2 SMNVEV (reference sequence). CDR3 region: CTSKGGGNTEAFF. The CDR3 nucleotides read TGTACCAGCAAGGGGGGAGGGAACACTGAAGCTTTCTTT.